This TCR beta chain was recorded in a study of T cell responses to AZD1222 COVID-19 vaccine. Assay used: immunoSEQ multiplex PCR; TCRdb lists only in-frame clones, some missing. There are 150,000 to 200,000 clones in the sample; 85% to 95% occur only once, and 0.7% to 0.9% lies in the top ten. V was pared by 5 bases and J by 4 bases, with 7 bases of the junction left unmatched. Looked up from germline, CDR1 is SGHTA and CDR2 is FQGTGA. The CDR3 runs 15 residues. J is TRBJ1-2 and V is TRBV7-3, with 10 bases that match TRBD1. The source was peripheral blood, collected on day 0 of AZD1222 vaccination. The receptor was isolated from an adult in good health. CDR3 sequence (DNA): TGTGCCAGCAGCCCCGGGACAGGGGAAGGCTATGGCTACACCTTC. Amino acid sequence: CASSPGTGEGYGYTF. Full variable domain (remainder filled in from reference TRBV7-3 and TRBJ1-2): GAGVSQTPSNKVTEKGKYVELRCDPISGHTALYWYRQSLGQGPEFLIYFQGTGAADDSGLPNDRFFAVRPEGSVSTLKIQRTERGDSAVYLCASSPGTGEGYGYTFGSGTRLTVV.